The sequence of this T cell receptor beta chain was determined in a study of blood T cell repertoires in COVID-19. In the study overall: The analysed material was cDNA or gDNA that came from T cells, B-cell-depleted T cells, or PBMCs.

Clones were sequenced by immunoSEQ multiplex PCR, and TCRdb holds only the in-frame ones, with some missing. This sample yields 150,000 or so clones, of which approximately 90% are seen a single time; roughly 13% belongs to the top ten. The TCR was taken from a man younger than 35 with COVID-19, enrolled during active disease. The source material was peripheral blood.

In nucleotides, the CDR3 is TGTGCCAGCAGTCTAAGCTTGCACTACGAGCAGTACTTC. Amino acids: CASSLSLHYEQYF. This chain uses TRBV27 with TRBJ2-7; D unclear. Germline CDR1 reads MNHEY; CDR2 reads SMNVEV (reference sequence). Trimming removed 5 bases at V and 3 bases at J, with 11 bases between. This CDR3 is built from 13 residues.